This TCR beta chain was found in a study of blood T cell repertoires in COVID-19. Study-wide context: From T cells, B-cell-depleted T cells, or PBMCs came the material, which was cDNA or gDNA.

In the authors' workflow: Amplification from reference gene primers served as the basis for estimated nucleated cell counts. Method: immunoSEQ multiplex PCR; TCRdb's copy keeps in-frame clones and lacks some. Clone size and V and J calls were adopted from that table, with D and trimming inferred from the DNA. Among roughly 99,000 clones listed, approximately 81% were seen once. The CDR3 is 14 residues long. The germline V gene encodes CDR1 SGHTA and CDR2 FQGNSA. The junction had 5 bases not matched to a gene; V was cut back by 1 base and J by 5 bases. This clonotype was sampled from a human donor in a cohort sampled during active COVID-19. This chain joins TRBV7-2 and TRBJ2-7; 7 bases are a match to TRBD2. The sample comprised peripheral blood. The CDR3 DNA reads as TGTGCCAGCAGCTTAGGCGGGAGTTTCCACGAGCAGTACTTC. Its protein is CASSLGGSFHEQYF.